This T cell receptor (beta chain) appears in the sequencing data of a study of PD-1 blockade in mismatch repair-deficient tumors. Findings of the study overall: Tumor-resident clones, often absent from pretreatment blood, expanded after pembrolizumab and then contracted.

The TCR-sequenced patients were a few responders to pembrolizumab. In this sample, this clone turned up a few times. Its cognate antigen is unknown. Data came from immunoSEQ multiplex PCR; TCRdb stores just in-frame clones and leaves some out. The sample holds just under 80,000 clones, roughly 80% seen once. V gave up 6 bases and J gave up 7 bases, with 21 bases separating them. Germline lookup yields CDR1 MNHNS and CDR2 SASEGT. The CDR3 loop spans 15 amino acids. The source material was peripheral blood, sampled 44 weeks after starting pembrolizumab. This clonotype originated in an adult with mismatch repair-deficient cancer. This chain joins TRBV6-1 and TRBJ1-2, with D possibly TRBD1 on 6 matching bases. CDR3 in amino acids: CASSEVAQGVGGYTF. The CDR3 DNA reads TGTGCCAGCAGCGAGGTCGCACAGGGTGTCGGTGGCTACACCTTC.